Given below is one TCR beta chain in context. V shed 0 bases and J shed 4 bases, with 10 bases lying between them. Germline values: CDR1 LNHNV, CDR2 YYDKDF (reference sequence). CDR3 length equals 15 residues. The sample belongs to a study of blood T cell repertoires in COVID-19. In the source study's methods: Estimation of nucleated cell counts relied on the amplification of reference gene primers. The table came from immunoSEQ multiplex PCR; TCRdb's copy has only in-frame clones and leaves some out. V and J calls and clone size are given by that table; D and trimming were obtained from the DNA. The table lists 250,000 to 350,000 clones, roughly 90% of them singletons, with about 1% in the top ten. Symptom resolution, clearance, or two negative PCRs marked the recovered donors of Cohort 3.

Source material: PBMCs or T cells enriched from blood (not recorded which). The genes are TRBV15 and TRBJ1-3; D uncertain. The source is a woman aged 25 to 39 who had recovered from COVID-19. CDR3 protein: CATSRDRSGGNTIYF. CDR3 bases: TGTGCCACCAGCAGAGATCGGTCGGGGGGAAACACCATATATTTT.